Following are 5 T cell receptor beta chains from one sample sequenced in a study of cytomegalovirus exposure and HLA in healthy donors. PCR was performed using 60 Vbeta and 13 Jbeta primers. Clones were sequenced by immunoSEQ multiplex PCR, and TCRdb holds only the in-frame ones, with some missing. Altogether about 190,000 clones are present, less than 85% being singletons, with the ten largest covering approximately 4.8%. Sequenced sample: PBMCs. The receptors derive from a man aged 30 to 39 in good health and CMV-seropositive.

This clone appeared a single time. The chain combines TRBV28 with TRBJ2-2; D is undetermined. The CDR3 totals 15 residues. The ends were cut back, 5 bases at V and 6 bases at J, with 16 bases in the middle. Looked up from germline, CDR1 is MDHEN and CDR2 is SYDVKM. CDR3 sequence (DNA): TGTGCCAGCAGTGGAAGGATACAAAGCGCCGGGGAGCTGTTTTTT. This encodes CASSGRIQSAGELFF.

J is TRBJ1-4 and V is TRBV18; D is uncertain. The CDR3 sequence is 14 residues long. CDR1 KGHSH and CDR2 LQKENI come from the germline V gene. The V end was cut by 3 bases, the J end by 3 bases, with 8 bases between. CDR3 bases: TGTGCCAGCTCACCCCGCGGGGCTAATGAAAAACTGTTTTTT. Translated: CASSPRGANEKLFF.

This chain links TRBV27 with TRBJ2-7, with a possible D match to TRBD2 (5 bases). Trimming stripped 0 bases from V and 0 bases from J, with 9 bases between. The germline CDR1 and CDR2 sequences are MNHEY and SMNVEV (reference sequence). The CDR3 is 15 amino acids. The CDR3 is CASSLSLAGSYEQYF. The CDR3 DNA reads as TGTGCCAGCAGTTTATCCCTAGCTGGCTCCTACGAGCAGTACTTC.

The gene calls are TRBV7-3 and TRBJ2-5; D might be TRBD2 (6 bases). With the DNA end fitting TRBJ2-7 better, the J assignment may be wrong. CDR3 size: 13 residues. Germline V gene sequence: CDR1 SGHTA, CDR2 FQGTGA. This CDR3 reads CASSPTGGVEQYF. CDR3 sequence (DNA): TGTGCCAGCAGCCCTACGGGCGGGGTCGAGCAGTACTTC.

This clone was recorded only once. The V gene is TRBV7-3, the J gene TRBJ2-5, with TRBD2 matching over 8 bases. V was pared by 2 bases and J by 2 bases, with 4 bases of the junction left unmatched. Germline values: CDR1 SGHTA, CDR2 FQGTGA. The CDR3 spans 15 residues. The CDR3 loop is CASSLGGRRQETQYF. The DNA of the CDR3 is TGTGCCAGCAGCTTAGGCGGGAGGCGACAAGAGACCCAGTACTTC.